Sequencing of this TCR beta chain was carried out in a study of T cells in Graves' hyperthyroidism and ophthalmopathy. RNA transcripts yielded amplified TCR beta CDR3 regions. HTBI primers drove first-round RT-PCR of the TCR CDR3. TCRdb passed the multiplex PCR reads through MiXCR, listing each CDR3 protein once. The data contain 450,000 to 700,000 distinct CDR3 sequences, about 43% of them seen just once; the ten biggest clones take up roughly 19%. The CDR3 consists of 15 residues. The V and J ends lost 5 bases and 8 bases respectively, with 18 bases between them. Per the germline V gene, CDR1 is SEHNR and CDR2 is FQNEAQ (reference sequence).

The sample was peripheral blood or thyroid tissue (not recorded which). This sequence originates from an adult woman with Graves' disease, either hyperthyroidism or ophthalmopathy (not recorded which). This chain uses TRBV7-9 with TRBJ1-4; D is unresolved. The CDR3 DNA follows: TGTGCCAGCAGCCCGCCGGGAGGTAACGGAGAAAAACTGTTTTTT. Its translation is CASSPPGGNGEKLFF.